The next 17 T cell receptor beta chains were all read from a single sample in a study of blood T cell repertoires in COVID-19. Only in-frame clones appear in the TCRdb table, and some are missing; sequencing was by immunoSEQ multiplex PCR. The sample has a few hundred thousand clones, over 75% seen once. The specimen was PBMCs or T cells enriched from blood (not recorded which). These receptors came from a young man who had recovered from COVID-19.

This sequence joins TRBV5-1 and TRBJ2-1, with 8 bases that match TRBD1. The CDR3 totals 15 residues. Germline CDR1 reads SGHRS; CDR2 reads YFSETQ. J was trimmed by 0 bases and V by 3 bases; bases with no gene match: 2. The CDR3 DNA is TGCGCCAGCAGCTCCACAGGGGGCTCCTACAATGAGCAGTTCTTC. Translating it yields CASSSTGGSYNEQFF.

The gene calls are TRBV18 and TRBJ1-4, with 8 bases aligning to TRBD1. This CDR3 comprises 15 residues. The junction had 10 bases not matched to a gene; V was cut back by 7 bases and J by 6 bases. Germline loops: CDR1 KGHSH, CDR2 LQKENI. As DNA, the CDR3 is TGTGCCAGCTTCGCCGGACAGGGAAGTCATGAAAAACTGTTTTTT. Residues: CASFAGQGSHEKLFF.

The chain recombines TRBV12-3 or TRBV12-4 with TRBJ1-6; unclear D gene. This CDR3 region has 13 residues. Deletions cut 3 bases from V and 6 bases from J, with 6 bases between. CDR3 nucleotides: TGTGCCAGCAGTTTCTATAGTAATTCACCCCTCCACTTT. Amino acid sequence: CASSFYSNSPLHF.

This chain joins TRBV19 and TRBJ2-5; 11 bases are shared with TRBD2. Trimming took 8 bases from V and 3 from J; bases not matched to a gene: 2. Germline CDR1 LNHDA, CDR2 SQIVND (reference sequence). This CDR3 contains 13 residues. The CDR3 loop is CASLTSGEETQYF. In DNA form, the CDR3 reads TGTGCCAGTCTGACTAGCGGGGAAGAGACCCAGTACTTC.

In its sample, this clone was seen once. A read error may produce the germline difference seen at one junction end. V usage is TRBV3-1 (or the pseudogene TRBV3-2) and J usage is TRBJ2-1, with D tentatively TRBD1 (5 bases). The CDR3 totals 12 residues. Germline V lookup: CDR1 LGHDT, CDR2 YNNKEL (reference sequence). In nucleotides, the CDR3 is TGTGCCAGCAGCGAGGTCAAGAGCAGGGTTCTCTTC. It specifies CASSEVKSRVLF.

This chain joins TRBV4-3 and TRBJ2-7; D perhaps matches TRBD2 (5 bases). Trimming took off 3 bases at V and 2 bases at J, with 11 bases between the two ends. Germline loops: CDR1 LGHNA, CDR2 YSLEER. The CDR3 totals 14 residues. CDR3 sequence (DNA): TGCGCCAGCAGCCAGGGAGCAGGCGCCTACGAGCAGTACTTC. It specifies CASSQGAGAYEQYF.

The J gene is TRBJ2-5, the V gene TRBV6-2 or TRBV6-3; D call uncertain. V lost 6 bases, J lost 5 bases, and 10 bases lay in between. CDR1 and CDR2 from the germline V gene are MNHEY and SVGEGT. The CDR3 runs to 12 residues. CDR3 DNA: TGTGCCAGCAGCGCGGCAGAGGAGACCCAGTACTTC. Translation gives CASSAAEETQYF.

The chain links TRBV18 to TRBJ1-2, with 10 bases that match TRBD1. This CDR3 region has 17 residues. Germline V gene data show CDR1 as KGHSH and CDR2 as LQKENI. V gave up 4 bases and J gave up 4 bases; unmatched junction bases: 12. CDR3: CASSLGQGVVLGYGYTF. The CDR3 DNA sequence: TGTGCCAGCTCACTCGGACAGGGGGTAGTTCTCGGCTATGGCTACACCTTC.

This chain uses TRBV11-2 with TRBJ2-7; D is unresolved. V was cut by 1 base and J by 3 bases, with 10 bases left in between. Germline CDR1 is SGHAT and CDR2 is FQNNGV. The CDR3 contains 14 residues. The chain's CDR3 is CASSLVSRSYEQYF. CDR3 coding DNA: TGTGCCAGCAGCTTAGTATCGCGTAGCTACGAGCAGTACTTC.

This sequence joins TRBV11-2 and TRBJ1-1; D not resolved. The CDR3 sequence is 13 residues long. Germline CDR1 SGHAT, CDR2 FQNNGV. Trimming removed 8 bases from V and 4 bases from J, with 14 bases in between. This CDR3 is CASDPAIGTEAFF. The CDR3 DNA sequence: TGTGCCAGCGATCCCGCTATCGGCACTGAAGCTTTCTTT.

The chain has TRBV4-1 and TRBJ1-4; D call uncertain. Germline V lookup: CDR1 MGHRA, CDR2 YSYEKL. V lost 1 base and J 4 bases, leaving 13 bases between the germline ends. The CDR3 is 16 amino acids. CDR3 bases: TGCGCCAGCAGCCAAGGCACCGGGATCTATAATGAAAAACTGTTTTTT. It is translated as CASSQGTGIYNEKLFF.

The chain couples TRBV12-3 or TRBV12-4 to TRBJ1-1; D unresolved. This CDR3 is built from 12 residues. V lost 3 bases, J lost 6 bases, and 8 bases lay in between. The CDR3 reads CASSFWQSEAFF. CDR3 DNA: TGTGCCAGCAGTTTTTGGCAATCTGAAGCTTTCTTT.

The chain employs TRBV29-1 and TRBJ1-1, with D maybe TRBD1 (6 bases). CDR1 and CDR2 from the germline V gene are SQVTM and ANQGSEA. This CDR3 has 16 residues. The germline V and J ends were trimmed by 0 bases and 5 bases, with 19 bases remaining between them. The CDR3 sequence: CSVEDRRQEIGTEAFF. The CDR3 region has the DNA TGCAGCGTTGAAGATCGGAGACAGGAAATAGGGACTGAAGCTTTCTTT.

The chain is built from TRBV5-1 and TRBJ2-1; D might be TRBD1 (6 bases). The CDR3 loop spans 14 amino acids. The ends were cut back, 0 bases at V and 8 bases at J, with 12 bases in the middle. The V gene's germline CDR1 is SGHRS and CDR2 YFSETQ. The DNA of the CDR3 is TGCGCCAGCAGCTTGGACAGGGTTCAGGATGAGCAGTTCTTC. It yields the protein CASSLDRVQDEQFF. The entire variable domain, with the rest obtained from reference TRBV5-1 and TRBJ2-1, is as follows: KAGVTQTPRYLIKTRGQQVTLSCSPISGHRSVSWYQQTPGQGLQFLFEYFSETQRNKGNFPGRFSGRQFSNSRSEMNVSTLELGDSALYLCASSLDRVQDEQFFGPGTRLTVL.

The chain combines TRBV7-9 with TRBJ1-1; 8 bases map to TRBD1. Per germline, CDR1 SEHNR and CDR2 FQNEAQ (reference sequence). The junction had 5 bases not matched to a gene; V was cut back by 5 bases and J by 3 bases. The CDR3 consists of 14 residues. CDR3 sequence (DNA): TGTGCCAGCAGCCTAGGACAGGGTTACACTGAAGCTTTCTTT. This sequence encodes CASSLGQGYTEAFF.

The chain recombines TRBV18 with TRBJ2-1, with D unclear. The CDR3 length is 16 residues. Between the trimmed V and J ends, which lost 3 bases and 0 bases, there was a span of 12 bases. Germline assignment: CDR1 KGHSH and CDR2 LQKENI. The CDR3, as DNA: TGTGCCAGCTCACCCGGCGGAGATAGCTCCTACAATGAGCAGTTCTTC. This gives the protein CASSPGGDSSYNEQFF.

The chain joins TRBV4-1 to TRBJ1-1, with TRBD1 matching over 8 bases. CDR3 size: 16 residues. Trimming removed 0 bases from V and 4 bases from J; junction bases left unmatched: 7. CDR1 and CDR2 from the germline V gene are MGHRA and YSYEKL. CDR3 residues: CASSQDRSGGLTEAFF. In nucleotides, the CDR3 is TGCGCCAGCAGCCAAGATAGGTCAGGGGGCCTCACTGAAGCTTTCTTT.